The present T cell receptor beta chain was sequenced within a study of beta chain features in type 1 diabetes. General observations from the study: Among all four CD4+ subsets, Type 1 diabetes patients had TCRB CDR3s that were moderately but significantly shorter. A cDNA-based sequencing approach could over-represent cells with high TCR expression. Resolution of whether HLA type affects TCRB rearrangement was not achieved here. More deletions and fewer insertions at VDJ junctions were found in patients with type 1 diabetes.

CD4+ naive, central memory, regulatory and stem cell-like memory cells were sorted via CD45RO/CCR7/CD25/CD127/CD95/CD27. The study reverse transcribed the entire isolated RNA, so it sequenced expressed TCRB transcripts. The assay was immunoSEQ multiplex PCR, and TCRdb's table has in-frame clones only and misses some. The sample yields approximately 170,000 clones, almost 8% seen once. With regard to this clone: Its matching antigen is unknown.

Input material: central memory CD4+ T cells from blood. The receptor was derived from a man aged 18 to 29 with type 1 diabetes.

CDR3 nucleotides: TGCGCCAGCAGCATCACGGACAGTGTCCAAAAGCAGTACTTC. This encodes CASSITDSVQKQYF. The chain links TRBV5-1 to TRBJ2-7; maybe TRBD1 (6 bases). V lost 4 bases and J 8 bases, leaving 19 bases between the germline ends. The CDR3 spans 14 residues. Per germline, CDR1 SGHRS and CDR2 YFSETQ. Complete variable domain (other parts from reference TRBV5-1 and TRBJ2-7): KAGVTQTPRYLIKTRGQQVTLSCSPISGHRSVSWYQQTPGQGLQFLFEYFSETQRNKGNFPGRFSGRQFSNSRSEMNVSTLELGDSALYLCASSITDSVQKQYFGPGTRLTVT.